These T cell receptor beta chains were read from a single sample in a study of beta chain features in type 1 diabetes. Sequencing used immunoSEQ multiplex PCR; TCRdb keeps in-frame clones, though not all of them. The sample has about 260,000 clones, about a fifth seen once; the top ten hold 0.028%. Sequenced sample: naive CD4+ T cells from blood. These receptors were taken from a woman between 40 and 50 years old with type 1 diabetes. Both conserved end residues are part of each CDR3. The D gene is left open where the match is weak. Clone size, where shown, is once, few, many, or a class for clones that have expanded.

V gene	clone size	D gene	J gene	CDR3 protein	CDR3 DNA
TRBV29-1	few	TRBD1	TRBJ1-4	CSVERTGANEKLFF	TGCAGCGTTGAAAGGACAGGAGCTAATGAAAAACTGTTTTTT
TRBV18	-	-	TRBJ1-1	CASSPPAKNTEAFF	TGTGCCAGCTCACCACCGGCCAAGAACACTGAAGCTTTCTTT
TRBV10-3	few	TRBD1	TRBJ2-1	CAISGGGAGGSYNEQFF	TGTGCCATCAGTGGGGGCGGAGCAGGGGGCTCCTACAATGAGCAGTTCTTC
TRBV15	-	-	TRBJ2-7	CATSRELVSYEQYF	TGTGCCACCAGCAGAGAACTAGTCTCCTACGAGCAGTACTTC
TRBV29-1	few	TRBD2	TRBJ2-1	CSATSTSGRGRYNEQFF	TGCAGCGCGACTTCGACTAGCGGGAGAGGGAGGTACAATGAGCAGTTCTTC
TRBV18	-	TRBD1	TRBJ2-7	CASSLGAGGEQYF	TGTGCCAGCTCACTCGGGGCAGGGGGTGAGCAGTACTTC
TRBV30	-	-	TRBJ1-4	CAWSSRDSYEKLFF	TGTGCCTGGAGTAGTAGGGACTCGTATGAAAAACTGTTTTTT
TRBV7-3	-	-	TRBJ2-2	CASSHTSSGELFF	TGTGCCAGCAGCCACACTAGCTCCGGGGAGCTGTTTTTT
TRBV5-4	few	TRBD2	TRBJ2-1	CASSPTSGTYNEQFF	TGTGCCAGCAGCCCGACTAGCGGCACCTACAATGAGCAGTTCTTC
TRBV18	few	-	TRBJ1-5	CASSPWVGVNQPQHF	TGTGCCAGCTCACCATGGGTAGGGGTTAATCAGCCCCAGCATTTT
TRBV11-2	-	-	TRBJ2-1	CASSTPAQGNEQFF	TGTGCCAGCAGCACTCCTGCCCAGGGGAATGAGCAGTTCTTC
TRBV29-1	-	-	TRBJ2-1	CSVGENEQFF	TGCAGCGTTGGGGAGAATGAGCAGTTCTTC
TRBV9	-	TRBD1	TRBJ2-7	CASSVGGTGVYYEQYF	TGTGCCAGCAGCGTAGGTGGGACAGGGGTGTACTACGAGCAGTACTTC
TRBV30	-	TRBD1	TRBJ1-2	CAWSPGQGGGYTF	TGTGCCTGGAGTCCAGGACAGGGCGGTGGCTACACCTTC
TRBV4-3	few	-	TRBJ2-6	CASSQSARISGANVLTF	TGCGCCAGCAGCCAATCTGCGAGGATCTCTGGGGCCAACGTCCTGACTTTC
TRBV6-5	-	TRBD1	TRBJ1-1	CASSLQGAQTEAFF	TGTGCCAGCAGCTTACAGGGGGCGCAGACTGAAGCTTTCTTT
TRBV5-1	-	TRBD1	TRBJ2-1	CASSAEGQGRQFF	TGCGCCAGCAGCGCCGAGGGACAGGGTCGGCAGTTCTTC
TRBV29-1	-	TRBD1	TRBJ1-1	CSVNSGTGSTEAFF	TGCAGCGTTAATTCTGGGACAGGGTCAACTGAAGCTTTCTTT
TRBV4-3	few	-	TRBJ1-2	CASSQARSPARGYTF	TGCGCCAGCAGCCAAGCTAGATCTCCGGCGCGAGGCTACACCTTC
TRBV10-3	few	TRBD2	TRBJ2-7	CAIGGVGAVEQYF	TGTGCCATCGGGGGGGTTGGGGCAGTGGAGCAGTACTTC
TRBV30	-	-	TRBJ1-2	CAWSRGIVYGYTF	TGTGCCTGGAGTAGGGGAATCGTCTATGGCTACACCTTC
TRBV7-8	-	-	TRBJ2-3	CASTPGHSTDTQYF	TGTGCCAGCACCCCGGGACATAGCACAGATACGCAGTATTTT
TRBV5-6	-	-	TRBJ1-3	CASSFHSGNTIYF	TGTGCCAGCAGCTTTCACTCTGGAAACACCATATATTTT
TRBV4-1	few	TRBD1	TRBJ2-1	CASSQTLSGDRGNEQFF	TGCGCCAGCAGCCAAACCCTCTCAGGGGACAGGGGGAATGAGCAGTTCTTC
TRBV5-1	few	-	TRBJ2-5	CASSPEGGRETQYF	TGCGCCAGCAGCCCCGAGGGCGGAAGGGAGACCCAGTACTTC
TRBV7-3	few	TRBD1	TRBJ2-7	CASSPLTGGEQYF	TGTGCCAGCAGCCCTCTGACAGGGGGCGAGCAGTACTTC
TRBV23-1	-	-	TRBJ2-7	CASSPLGTPRSYEQYF	TGCGCCAGCAGTCCCCTGGGCACACCCCGCTCCTACGAGCAGTACTTC
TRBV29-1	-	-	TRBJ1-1	CSVEARVNTEAFF	TGCAGCGTTGAAGCCAGGGTGAACACTGAAGCTTTCTTT
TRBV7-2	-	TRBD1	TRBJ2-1	CASSPRDRAAGEQFF	TGTGCCAGCAGCCCCCGGGACAGGGCGGCGGGTGAGCAGTTCTTC
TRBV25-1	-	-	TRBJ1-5	CASSVAGDNQPQHF	TGTGCCAGCAGTGTCGCAGGGGACAATCAGCCCCAGCATTTT
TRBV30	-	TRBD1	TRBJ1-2	CAWSLRDRGANYGYTF	TGTGCCTGGTCCCTCCGGGACAGGGGCGCGAACTATGGCTACACCTTC
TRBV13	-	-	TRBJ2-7	CASSLRAPTGEQYF	TGTGCCAGCAGCTTAAGAGCGCCCACGGGCGAGCAGTACTTC
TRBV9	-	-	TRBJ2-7	CASSVDAGSSYEQYF	TGTGCCAGCAGCGTAGACGCGGGGAGCTCCTACGAGCAGTACTTC
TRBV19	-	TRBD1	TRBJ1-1	CASSSRQGDTEAFF	TGTGCCAGTAGTTCCAGACAGGGGGACACTGAAGCTTTCTTT
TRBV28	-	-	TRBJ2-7	CASSSRDHLIYEQYF	TGTGCCAGCAGTTCCCGGGATCACCTGATCTACGAGCAGTACTTC